This T cell receptor (beta chain) was sequenced during a study of post-analysis software for immune sequencing data. Study summary: Recorded disease courses covered relapsing-remitting, secondary progressive and progressive-relapsing multiple sclerosis. Some patients had no subtype annotation. Study-wide findings and caveats: Those with multiple sclerosis, the patient group, showed significantly lower normalized Chao1 diversity than controls. TRBV5-6, TRBV5-1 and TRBV20-1 belonged to a set of roughly five TRBV segments that were more frequent in patients than controls.

To note about this clonotype: The antigen is not known.

Germline loops: CDR1 LNHNV, CDR2 YYDKDF (reference sequence). Trimming shortened V by 2 bases and J by 4 bases, and 11 bases separated the two germline ends. The CDR3 loop spans 14 amino acids. Every TCR beta cDNA library bore unique molecular identifiers. cDNA molecules numbering approximately 500,000 came from about 1 to 10 million T cells. Each CDR3 protein gets one entry after TCRdb re-called the PCR reads with MiXCR. Seen here are under 650,000 distinct CDR3 sequences, about 40% observed once, and the top ten hold 1.5% to 2%. The TCR originated in a girl aged 10 to 17 with multiple sclerosis. The sequencing sample was made of blood. The chain uses TRBV15 and TRBJ1-2; maybe TRBD1 (5 bases). The CDR3 loop is CATSRQGRSYGYTF. The CDR3 DNA is TGTGCCACCAGCAGACAGGGTAGAAGCTATGGCTACACCTTC.